This T cell receptor (beta chain) was obtained from a study of T cell changes during pregnancy in multiple sclerosis. Unmatched junction bases numbered 4, after V lost 6 bases and J lost 8 bases. Germline assignment: CDR1 MDHEN and CDR2 SYDVKM. The CDR3 has 12 residues. Data came from immunoSEQ multiplex PCR; TCRdb stores just in-frame clones and leaves some out. The sample contains 65,000 to 95,000 clones, roughly 90% of which appear only once. The rearrangement joins TRBV28 to TRBJ2-1; the match to TRBD1 covers 7 bases. Material: peripheral blood, obtained before pregnancy. The receptor's source is a female donor with multiple sclerosis, enrolled in a pregnancy study. The CDR3: CASSHRGDEQFF. The CDR3 nucleotides read TGTGCCAGCAGCCACAGGGGCGATGAGCAGTTCTTC.